This T cell receptor (beta chain) is drawn from a study of T cell repertoires in cytomegalovirus infection. Turning to this clonotype: Given the absence of the conserved phenylalanine or tryptophan at the CDR3 end, a read error is likely. The limits of the CDR3 on the DNA are not certain, so only TCRdb's listed CDR3 is given.

TCRdb redid the calling of the reads with MiXCR, one entry per CDR3 protein. The sample holds 350,000 to 500,000 distinct CDR3 sequences, around 32% seen once. The germline V gene has CDR1 SGHTA and CDR2 FQGNSA. The CDR3 has 18 amino acids, counting both end residues. The rearrangement joins TRBV7-2 to TRBJ1-2; the table calls TRBD1, which could not be checked here. The sequenced sample was PBMCs. The receptor comes from a human donor in good health (CMV status not recorded). Some clones in this sample may be carry-over from other donors' samples. The CDR3 sequence is CASSFISGTGRRNYGYTL.